The text below deals with one T cell receptor beta chain. Antigen unknown. The assay was run at deep level. Measured with immunoSEQ multiplex PCR; TCRdb has only the in-frame clones, and not every one. The data show about 730,000 clones, 72% seen once. The CDR3 runs to 15 residues. Germline lookup yields CDR1 SGHTA and CDR2 FQGNSA. V was pared by 8 bases and J by 7 bases, with 21 bases between. This entry belongs to a study of shared clonotypes between healthy human individuals. Study findings and constraints: Despite large depth, sorted-subset datasets appeared incompletely sequenced. Some naive CD4 clonotypes, around 4.7%, turned up in common across several donors.

Caucasian adults living in Nashville, Tennessee, provided all samples. V is TRBV7-2 and J is TRBJ2-1; no definite D call. Sequences were obtained from memory CD4+ T cells sorted from blood. The subset is: CD45RA-negative fraction. The receptor was derived from a young woman in good health. The CDR3 DNA is TGTGCCAGCCAATCCACGGCCCTCACCGCTAATGAGCAGTTCTTC. It translates to CASQSTALTANEQFF. The whole variable domain, remainder taken from reference TRBV7-2 and TRBJ2-1, is GAGVSQSPSNKVTEKGKDVELRCDPISGHTALYWYRQSLGQGLEFLIYFQGNSAPDKSGLPSDRFSAERTGGSVSTLTIQRTQQEDSAVYLCASQSTALTANEQFFGPGTRLTVL.